The rows below give T cell receptor beta chains drawn from one sample of a study of T cell responses to AZD1222 COVID-19 vaccine. Some clones are missing from TCRdb's copy, which holds only in-frame ones; the method was immunoSEQ multiplex PCR. The table has fewer than 150,000 clones, 88% seen once; the top ten hold over 6.5%. The sample here was peripheral blood, taken on day 0 of AZD1222 vaccination. These receptors originate from an adult in good health. Both conserved end residues are part of each CDR3. The D gene is left open where the match is weak. The listing skips clone size in some rows; elsewhere it reads once, few, many or a size class.

V gene,D gene,clone size,J gene,CDR3 protein,CDR3 DNA
TRBV3-1/TRBV3-2,-,-,TRBJ1-1,CASSQAGVLEAFF,TGTGCCAGCAGCCAAGCGGGAGTACTCGAAGCTTTCTTT
TRBV5-6,TRBD1,-,TRBJ1-2,CASSLDDRGNGYTF,TGTGCCAGCAGCCTGGATGACAGGGGGAATGGCTACACCTTC
TRBV6-1,-,-,TRBJ1-5,CASSELGYSNQPQHF,TGTGCCAGCAGTGAATTGGGTTATAGCAATCAGCCCCAGCATTTT
TRBV14,-,-,TRBJ1-1,CASSQAGLDTEAFF,TGTGCCAGCAGCCAAGCGGGACTAGACACTGAAGCTTTCTTT
TRBV3-1/TRBV3-2,-,-,TRBJ2-7,CASSQERRGAEQYF,TGTGCCAGCAGCCAAGAACGTAGGGGAGCCGAGCAGTACTTC
TRBV29-1,TRBD1,-,TRBJ1-5,CSVGGQGAGQPQHF,TGCAGCGTTGGGGGTCAGGGGGCCGGTCAGCCCCAGCATTTT
TRBV7-9,TRBD2,once,TRBJ2-5,CASRASGPQETQYF,TGTGCCAGCAGAGCTAGCGGGCCCCAAGAGACCCAGTACTTC
TRBV24-1,-,-,TRBJ2-2,CATSDYVFGELFF,TGTGCCACCAGTGATTATGTGTTCGGGGAGCTGTTTTTT
TRBV20-1,TRBD1,-,TRBJ2-5,CSAGGVETQYF,TGCAGTGCAGGGGGCGTGGAGACCCAGTACTTC
TRBV6-5,-,once,TRBJ2-5,CASSYLWDGETQYF,TGTGCCAGCAGTTACCTATGGGACGGGGAGACCCAGTACTTC
TRBV7-8,-,-,TRBJ2-1,CASSLEGVSYNEQFF,TGTGCCAGCAGCTTAGAGGGAGTCTCCTACAATGAGCAGTTCTTC
TRBV29-1,TRBD1,-,TRBJ1-5,CSVRQGVSQPQHF,TGCAGCGTTCGACAGGGGGTTAGCCAGCCCCAGCATTTT
TRBV29-1,-,-,TRBJ2-7,CSVELGSGVSYEQYF,TGCAGCGTTGAGTTGGGGTCGGGCGTTTCCTACGAGCAGTACTTC
TRBV3-1/TRBV3-2,TRBD2,-,TRBJ2-5,CASSQVPAGQTQYF,TGTGCCAGCAGCCAAGTTCCAGCGGGGCAGACCCAGTACTTC
TRBV6-6,-,once,TRBJ1-5,CASTKWENQPQHF,TGTGCCAGCACCAAGTGGGAGAATCAGCCCCAGCATTTT
TRBV28,-,few,TRBJ2-5,CASSLPLGRAETQYF,TGTGCCAGCAGTTTACCCCTTGGAAGGGCAGAGACCCAGTACTTC
TRBV4-1,-,-,TRBJ1-4,CASSQDTGGSNEKLFF,TGCGCCAGCAGCCAAGATACCGGAGGGTCTAATGAAAAACTGTTTTTT
TRBV5-1,-,-,TRBJ1-2,CASSTGQDVYGYTF,TGCGCCAGCAGTACTGGGCAGGACGTCTATGGCTACACCTTC
TRBV6-5,-,-,TRBJ1-4,CASSLNRGYNEKLFF,TGTGCCAGCAGTTTAAACCGGGGCTATAATGAAAAACTGTTTTTT
TRBV27,TRBD1,-,TRBJ1-2,CASRSQGDPDGYTF,TGTGCCAGCAGATCCCAGGGGGACCCGGATGGCTACACCTTC
TRBV18,-,-,TRBJ2-2,CASSSLDRNTGELFF,TGTGCCAGCTCATCCCTGGACAGGAACACCGGGGAGCTGTTTTTT
TRBV7-2,TRBD1,-,TRBJ2-5,CASRRQGPETQYF,TGTGCCAGCAGAAGACAGGGACCAGAGACCCAGTACTTC
TRBV18,TRBD1,-,TRBJ1-5,CASSPGTGGDNQPQHF,TGTGCCAGCTCGCCCGGGACAGGGGGAGACAATCAGCCCCAGCATTTT
TRBV18,TRBD2,-,TRBJ2-7,CASSPPNRGGDEQYF,TGTGCCAGCTCACCACCGAACCGTGGGGGGGACGAGCAGTACTTC
TRBV6-1,-,once,TRBJ2-7,CASREGGPVYEQYF,TGTGCCAGCAGGGAAGGAGGGCCCGTCTACGAGCAGTACTTC
TRBV29-1,TRBD1,-,TRBJ1-1,CSVQGARRGEAFF,TGCAGCGTACAGGGGGCCCGGAGGGGTGAAGCTTTCTTT
TRBV28,-,-,TRBJ2-3,CASSFRGSSTDTQYF,TGTGCCAGCAGTTTTAGGGGTTCTAGCACAGATACGCAGTATTTT
TRBV5-1,-,few,TRBJ2-5,CASSLEETQYF,TGCGCCAGCAGCTTGGAGGAGACCCAGTACTTC